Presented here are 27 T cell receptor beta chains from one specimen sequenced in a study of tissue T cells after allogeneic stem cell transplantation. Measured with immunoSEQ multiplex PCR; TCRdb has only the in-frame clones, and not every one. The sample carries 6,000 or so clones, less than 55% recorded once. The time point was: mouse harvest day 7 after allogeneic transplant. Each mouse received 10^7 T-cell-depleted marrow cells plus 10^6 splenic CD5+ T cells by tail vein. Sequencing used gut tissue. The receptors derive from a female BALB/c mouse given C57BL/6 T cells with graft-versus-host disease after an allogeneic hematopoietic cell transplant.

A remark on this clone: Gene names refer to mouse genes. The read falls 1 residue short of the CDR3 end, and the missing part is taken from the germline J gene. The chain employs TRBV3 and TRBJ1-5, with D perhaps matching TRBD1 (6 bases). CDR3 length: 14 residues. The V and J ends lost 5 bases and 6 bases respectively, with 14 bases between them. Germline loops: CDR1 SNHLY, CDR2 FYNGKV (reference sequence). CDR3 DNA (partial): TGTGCCAGCAGCCCCCAGGGGAACGGCCAGGCTCCGCTT. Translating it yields CASSPQGNGQAPL. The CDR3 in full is CASSPQGNGQAPLF. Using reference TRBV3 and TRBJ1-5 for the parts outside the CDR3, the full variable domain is GPKVLQIPSHQIIDMGQMVTLNCDPVSNHLYFYWYKQILGQQMEFLVNFYNGKVMEKSKLFKDQFSVERPDGSYFTLKIQPTALEDSAVYFCASSPQGNGQAPLFGEGTRLSVL.

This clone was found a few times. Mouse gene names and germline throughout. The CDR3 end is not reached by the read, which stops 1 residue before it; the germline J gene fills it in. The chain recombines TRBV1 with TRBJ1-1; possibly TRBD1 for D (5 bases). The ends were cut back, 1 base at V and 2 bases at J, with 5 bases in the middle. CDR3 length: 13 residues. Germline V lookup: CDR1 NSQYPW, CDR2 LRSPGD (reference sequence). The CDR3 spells CTCSAGGNTEVFF. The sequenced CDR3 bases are TGCACCTGCAGTGCAGGGGGCAACACAGAAGTCTTC.

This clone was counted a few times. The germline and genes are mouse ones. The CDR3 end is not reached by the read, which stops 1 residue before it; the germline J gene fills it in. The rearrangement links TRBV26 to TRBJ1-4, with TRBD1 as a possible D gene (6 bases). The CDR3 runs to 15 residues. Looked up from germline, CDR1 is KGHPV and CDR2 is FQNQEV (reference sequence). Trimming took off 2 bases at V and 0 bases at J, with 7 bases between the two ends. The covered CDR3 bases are TGTGCCAGCAGTCTGGGACAGATTTCCAACGAAAGATTATTT. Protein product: CASSLGQISNERLF. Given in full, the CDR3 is CASSLGQISNERLFF.

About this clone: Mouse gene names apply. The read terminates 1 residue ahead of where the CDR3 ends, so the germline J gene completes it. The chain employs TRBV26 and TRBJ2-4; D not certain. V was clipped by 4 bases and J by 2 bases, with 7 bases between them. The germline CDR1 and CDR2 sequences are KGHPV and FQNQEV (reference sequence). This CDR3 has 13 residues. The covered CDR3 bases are TGTGCCAGCAGTCCCCGGATTCAAAACACCTTGTAC. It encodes CASSPRIQNTLY. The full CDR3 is CASSPRIQNTLYF.

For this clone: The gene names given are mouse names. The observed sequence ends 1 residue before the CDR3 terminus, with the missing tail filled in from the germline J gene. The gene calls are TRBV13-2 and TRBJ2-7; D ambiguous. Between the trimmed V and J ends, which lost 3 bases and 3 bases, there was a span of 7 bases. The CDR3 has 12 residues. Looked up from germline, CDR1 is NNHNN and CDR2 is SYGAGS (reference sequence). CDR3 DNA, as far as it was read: TGTGCCAGCGGTGGGGTCAGCTATGAACAGTAC. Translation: CASGGVSYEQY. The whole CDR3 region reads CASGGVSYEQYF.

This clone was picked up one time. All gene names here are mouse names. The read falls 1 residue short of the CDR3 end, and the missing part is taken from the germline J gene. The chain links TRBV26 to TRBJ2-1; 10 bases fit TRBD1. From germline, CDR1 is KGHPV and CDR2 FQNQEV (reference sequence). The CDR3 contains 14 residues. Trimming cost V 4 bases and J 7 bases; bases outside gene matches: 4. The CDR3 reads CASSPTGGGAEQFF. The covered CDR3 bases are TGTGCCAGCAGTCCGACAGGGGGCGGGGCTGAGCAGTTC.

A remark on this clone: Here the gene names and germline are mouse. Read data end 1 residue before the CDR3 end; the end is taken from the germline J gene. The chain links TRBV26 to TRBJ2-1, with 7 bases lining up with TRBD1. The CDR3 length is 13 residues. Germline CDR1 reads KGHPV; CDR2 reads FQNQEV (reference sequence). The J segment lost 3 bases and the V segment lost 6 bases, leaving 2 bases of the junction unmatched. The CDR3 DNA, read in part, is TGTGCCAGCAGGCGGGACAGCTATGCTGAGCAGTTC. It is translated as CASRRDSYAEQF. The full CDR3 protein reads CASRRDSYAEQFF.

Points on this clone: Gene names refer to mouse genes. Incomplete CDR3 DNA: TGTGCCAGCAGTCTGGAGGGAGGGGGCTCCGACTACACC. It yields the protein CASSLEGGGSDYT. The full-length CDR3 reads as CASSLEGGGSDYTF. The chain uses TRBV26 and TRBJ1-2; D might be TRBD1 (6 bases). Coverage ceases 1 residue before the CDR3 finishes, and the germline J gene fills in the end. From germline, CDR1 is KGHPV and CDR2 FQNQEV (reference sequence). CDR3 length: 14 residues. Trimming took off 2 bases at V and 4 bases at J, with 11 bases between the two ends.

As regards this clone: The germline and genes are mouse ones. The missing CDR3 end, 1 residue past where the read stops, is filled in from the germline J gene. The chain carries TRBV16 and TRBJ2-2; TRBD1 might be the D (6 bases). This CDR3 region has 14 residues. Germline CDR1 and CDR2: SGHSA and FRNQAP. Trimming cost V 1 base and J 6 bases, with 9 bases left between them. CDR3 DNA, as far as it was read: TGTGCAAGCAGCTTAGTCAGGGGCGCCGGGCAGCTCTAC. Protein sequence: CASSLVRGAGQLY. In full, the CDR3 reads CASSLVRGAGQLYF.

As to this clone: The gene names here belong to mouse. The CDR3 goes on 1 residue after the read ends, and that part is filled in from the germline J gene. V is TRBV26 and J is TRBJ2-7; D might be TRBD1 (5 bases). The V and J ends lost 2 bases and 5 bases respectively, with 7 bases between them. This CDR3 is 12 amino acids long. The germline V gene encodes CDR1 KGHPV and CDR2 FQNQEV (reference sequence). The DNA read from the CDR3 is TGTGCCAGCAGTCTGCGCAGGGATGAACAGTAC. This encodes CASSLRRDEQY. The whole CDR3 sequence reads CASSLRRDEQYF.

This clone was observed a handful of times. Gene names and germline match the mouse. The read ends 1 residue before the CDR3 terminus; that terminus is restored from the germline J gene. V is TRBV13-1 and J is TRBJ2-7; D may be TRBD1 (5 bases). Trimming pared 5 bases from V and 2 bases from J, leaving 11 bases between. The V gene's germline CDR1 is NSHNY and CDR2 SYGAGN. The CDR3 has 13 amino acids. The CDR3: CASSRDSPYEQYF. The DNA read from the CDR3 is TGTGCCAGCAGCCGCGACAGTCCCTATGAACAGTAC.

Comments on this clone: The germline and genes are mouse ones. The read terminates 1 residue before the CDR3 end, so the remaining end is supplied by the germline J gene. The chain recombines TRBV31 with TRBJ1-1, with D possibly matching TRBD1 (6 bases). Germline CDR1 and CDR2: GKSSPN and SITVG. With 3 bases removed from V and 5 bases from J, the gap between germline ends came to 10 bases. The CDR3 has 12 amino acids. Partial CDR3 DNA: TGTGCCTGGAGGGAGAGGGGGACAGAAGTCTTC. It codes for CAWRERGTEVF. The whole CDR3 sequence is CAWRERGTEVFF.

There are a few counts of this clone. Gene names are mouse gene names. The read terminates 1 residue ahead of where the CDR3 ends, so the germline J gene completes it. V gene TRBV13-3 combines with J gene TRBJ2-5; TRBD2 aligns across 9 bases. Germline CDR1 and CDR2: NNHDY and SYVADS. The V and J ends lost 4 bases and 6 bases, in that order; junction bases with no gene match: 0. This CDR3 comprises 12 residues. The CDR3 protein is CASSTGGDTQYF. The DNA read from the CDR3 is TGTGCCAGCAGTACTGGGGGGGACACCCAGTAC.

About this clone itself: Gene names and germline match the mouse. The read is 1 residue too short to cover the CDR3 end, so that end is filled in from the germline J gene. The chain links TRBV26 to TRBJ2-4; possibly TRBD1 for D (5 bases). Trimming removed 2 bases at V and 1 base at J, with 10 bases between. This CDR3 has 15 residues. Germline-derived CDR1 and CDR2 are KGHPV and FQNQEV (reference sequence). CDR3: CASSLGREGQNTLYF. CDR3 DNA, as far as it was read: TGTGCCAGCAGTCTGGGCAGGGAGGGTCAAAACACCTTGTAC.

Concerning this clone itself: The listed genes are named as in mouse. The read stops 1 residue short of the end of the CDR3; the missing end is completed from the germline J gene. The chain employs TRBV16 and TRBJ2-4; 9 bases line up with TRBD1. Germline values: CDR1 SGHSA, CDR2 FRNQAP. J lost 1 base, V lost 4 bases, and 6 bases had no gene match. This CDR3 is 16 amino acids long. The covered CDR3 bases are TGTGCAAGCAGCTCTCTGGACAGGGGTGGTCAAAACACCTTGTAC. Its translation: CASSSLDRGGQNTLY. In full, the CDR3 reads CASSSLDRGGQNTLYF.

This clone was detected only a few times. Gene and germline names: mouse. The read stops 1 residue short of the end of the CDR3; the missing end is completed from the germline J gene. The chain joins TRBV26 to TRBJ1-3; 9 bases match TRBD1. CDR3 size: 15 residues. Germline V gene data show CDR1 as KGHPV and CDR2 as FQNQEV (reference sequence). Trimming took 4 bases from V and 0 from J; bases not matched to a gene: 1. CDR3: CASSPQGASGNTLYF. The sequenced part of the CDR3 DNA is TGTGCCAGCAGTCCACAGGGGGCTTCTGGAAATACGCTCTAT.

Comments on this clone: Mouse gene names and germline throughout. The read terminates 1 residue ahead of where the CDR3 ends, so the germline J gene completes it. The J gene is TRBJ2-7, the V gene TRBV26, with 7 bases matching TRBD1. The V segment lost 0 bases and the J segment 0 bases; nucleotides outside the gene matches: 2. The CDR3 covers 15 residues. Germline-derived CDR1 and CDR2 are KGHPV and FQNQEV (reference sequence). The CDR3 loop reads CASSLSTGSSYEQYF. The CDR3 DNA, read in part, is TGTGCCAGCAGTCTGTCGACAGGGAGCTCCTATGAACAGTAC.

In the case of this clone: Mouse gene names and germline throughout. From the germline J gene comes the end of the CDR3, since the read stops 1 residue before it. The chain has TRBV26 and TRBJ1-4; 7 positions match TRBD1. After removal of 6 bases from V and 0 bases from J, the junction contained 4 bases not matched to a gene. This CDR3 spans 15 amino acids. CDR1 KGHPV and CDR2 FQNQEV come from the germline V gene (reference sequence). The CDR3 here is CASSSGTVSNERLFF. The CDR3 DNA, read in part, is TGTGCCAGCAGCTCCGGGACAGTTTCCAACGAAAGATTATTT.

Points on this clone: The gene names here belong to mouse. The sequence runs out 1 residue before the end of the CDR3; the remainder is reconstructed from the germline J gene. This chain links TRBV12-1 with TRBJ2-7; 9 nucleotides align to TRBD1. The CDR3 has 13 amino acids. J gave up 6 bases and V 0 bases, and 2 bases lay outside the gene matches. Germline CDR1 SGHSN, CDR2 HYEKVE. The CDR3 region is CASSLDRGFEQYF. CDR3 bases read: TGTGCCAGCTCTCTCGACAGGGGGTTTGAACAGTAC.

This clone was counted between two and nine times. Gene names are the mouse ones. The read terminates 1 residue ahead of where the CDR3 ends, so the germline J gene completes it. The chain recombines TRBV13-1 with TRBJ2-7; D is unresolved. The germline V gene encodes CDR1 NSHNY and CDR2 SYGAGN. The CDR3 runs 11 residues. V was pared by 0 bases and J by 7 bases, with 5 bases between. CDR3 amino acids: CASSDAWEQYF. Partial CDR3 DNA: TGTGCCAGCAGTGATGCTTGGGAACAGTAC.

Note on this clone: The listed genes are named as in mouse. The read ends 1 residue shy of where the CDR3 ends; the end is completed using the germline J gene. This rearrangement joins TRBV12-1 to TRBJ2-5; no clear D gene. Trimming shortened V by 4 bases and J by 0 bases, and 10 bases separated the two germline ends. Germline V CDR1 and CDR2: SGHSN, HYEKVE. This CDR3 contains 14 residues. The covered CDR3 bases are TGTGCCAGCTCCCGGACCCTTAACCAAGACACCCAGTAC. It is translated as CASSRTLNQDTQY. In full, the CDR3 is CASSRTLNQDTQYF.

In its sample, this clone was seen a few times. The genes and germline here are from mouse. The DNA read from the CDR3 is TGTGCCAGCAGCTCGCGACTGGGGGGGTTTGAACAGTAC. The encoded protein is CASSSRLGGFEQY. From start to end, the CDR3 is CASSSRLGGFEQYF. The genes are TRBV5 and TRBJ2-7, with 11 bases lining up with TRBD2. The DNA ends 1 residue before the CDR3 does, and the rest of the CDR3 is filled in from the germline J gene. Trimming removed 5 bases from V and 6 bases from J; junction bases left unmatched: 6. The length of the CDR3 is 14 residues. Germline CDR1 is LGHNA and CDR2 is YNLKQL (reference sequence).

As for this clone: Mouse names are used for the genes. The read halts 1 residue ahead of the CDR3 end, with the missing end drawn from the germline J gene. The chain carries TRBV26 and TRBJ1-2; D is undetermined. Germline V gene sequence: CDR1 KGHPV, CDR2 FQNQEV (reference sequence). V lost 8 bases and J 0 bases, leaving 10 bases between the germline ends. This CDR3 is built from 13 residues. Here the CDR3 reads CASAAETNSDYTF. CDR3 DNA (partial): TGTGCCAGCGCCGCTGAAACAAACTCCGACTACACC.

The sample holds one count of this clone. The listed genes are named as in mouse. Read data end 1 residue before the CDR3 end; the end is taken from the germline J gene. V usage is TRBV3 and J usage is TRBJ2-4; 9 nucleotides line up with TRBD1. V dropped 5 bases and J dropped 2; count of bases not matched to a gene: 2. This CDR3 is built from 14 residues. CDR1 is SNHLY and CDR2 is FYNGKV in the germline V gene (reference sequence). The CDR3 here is CASSPQGAQNTLYF. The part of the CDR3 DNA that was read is TGTGCCAGCAGCCCACAGGGGGCTCAAAACACCTTGTAC.

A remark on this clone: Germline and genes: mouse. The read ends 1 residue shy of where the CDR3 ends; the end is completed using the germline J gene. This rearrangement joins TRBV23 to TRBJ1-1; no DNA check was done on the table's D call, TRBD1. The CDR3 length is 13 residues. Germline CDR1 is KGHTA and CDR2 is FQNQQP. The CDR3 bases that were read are TGCTCCAGCAGGGGACAGGGAAACACAGAAGTCTTC. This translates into CSSRGQGNTEVF. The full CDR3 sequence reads CSSRGQGNTEVFF.

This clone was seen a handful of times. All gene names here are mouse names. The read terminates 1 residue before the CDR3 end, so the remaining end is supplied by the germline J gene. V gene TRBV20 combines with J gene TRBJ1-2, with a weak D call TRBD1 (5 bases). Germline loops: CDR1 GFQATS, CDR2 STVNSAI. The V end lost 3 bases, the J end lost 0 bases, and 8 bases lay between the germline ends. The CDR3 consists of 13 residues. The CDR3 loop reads CGASRTTNSDYTF. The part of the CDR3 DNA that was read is TGTGGTGCTAGCAGGACAACAAACTCCGACTACACC. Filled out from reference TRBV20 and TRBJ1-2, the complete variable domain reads GALVYQYPRRTICKSGTSMRMECQAVGFQATSVAWYRQSPQKTFELIALSTVNSAIKYEQNFTQEKFPISHPNLSFSSMTVLNAYLEDRGLYLCGASRTTNSDYTFGSGTRLLVI.

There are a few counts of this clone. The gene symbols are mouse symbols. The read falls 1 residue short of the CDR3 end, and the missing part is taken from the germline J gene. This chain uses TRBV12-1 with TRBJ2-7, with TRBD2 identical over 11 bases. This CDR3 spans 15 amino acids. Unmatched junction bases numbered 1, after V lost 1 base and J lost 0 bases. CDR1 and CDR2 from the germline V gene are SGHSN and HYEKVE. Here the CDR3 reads CASSLGLGVSYEQYF. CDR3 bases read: TGTGCCAGCTCTCTGGGACTGGGGGTCTCCTATGAACAGTAC.